The 31 T cell receptor beta chains listed next were all sequenced from one sample in a study of beta chain features in type 1 diabetes. General study findings and limits: Type 1 diabetes patients showed a moderate but significant shortening of TCRB CDR3s in all four CD4+ subsets.

Their antigens remain unidentified. Reverse transcription of all isolated RNA meant that expressed TCRB transcripts were sequenced. Clones were read by immunoSEQ multiplex PCR, and TCRdb kept only the in-frame ones, dropping some. The top ten hold around 0.016% of the sample, which has about 340,000 clones, about 13% seen once. Sequenced: naive CD4+ T cells from blood. The receptors were sampled from a woman under 30 with type 1 diabetes.

This clone was found a few times. The genes are TRBV27 and TRBJ1-4; 9 bases align to TRBD1. With 5 bases clipped from V and 7 bases from J, the junction kept 5 bases outside the gene matches. The CDR3 has 14 amino acids. The germline V gene has CDR1 MNHEY and CDR2 SMNVEV (reference sequence). The CDR3: CASSTGQGREKLFF. The CDR3 nucleotides are TGTGCCAGCAGTACGGGACAGGGTCGTGAAAAACTGTTTTTT.

This clone was detected only a few times. The rearrangement uses TRBV5-6 and TRBJ1-1; maybe TRBD1 (5 bases). Germline CDR1 and CDR2: SGHDT and YYEEEE. V gave up 4 bases and J gave up 2 bases, with 15 bases separating them. This CDR3 has 15 residues. CDR3: CASSLLGQINTEAFF. The DNA for the CDR3 is TGTGCCAGCAGCCTCCTGGGGCAAATCAACACTGAAGCTTTCTTT.

The chain couples TRBV9 to TRBJ1-1; 8 bases are a match to TRBD1. Germline V lookup: CDR1 SGDLS, CDR2 YYNGEE. CDR3 length: 17 amino acids. Germline trimming cut 0 bases from V and 2 bases from J; bases unmatched to any gene: 9. CDR3 nucleotides: TGTGCCAGCAGCGTAGGGGGGACAGGCCCAGAAAACACTGAAGCTTTCTTT. Translating gives CASSVGGTGPENTEAFF.

This clone has more than one count but fewer than ten. This sequence joins TRBV6-5 and TRBJ2-1; D might be TRBD1 (5 bases). The germline gives CDR1 MNHEY, CDR2 SVGAGI. The CDR3 spans 13 residues. V was trimmed by 3 bases and J by 8 bases, leaving 11 bases between them. CDR3 sequence (DNA): TGTGCCAGCAGTTATCGACAGTTGGATGAGCAGTTCTTC. Amino acid sequence: CASSYRQLDEQFF.

V is TRBV6-5 and J is TRBJ2-7; 7 nucleotides line up with TRBD1. Germline values: CDR1 MNHEY, CDR2 SVGAGI. V trimming: 10 bases; J trimming: 4 bases; junction bases outside the gene matches: 7. The CDR3 is made up of 12 amino acids. The CDR3 coding sequence is TGTGCCACCCGGGACAGTCTTTACGAGCAGTACGTC. Translated: CATRDSLYEQYV.

Notes on this clone: This CDR3 is also generated by other DNA sequences in the sample. The chain carries TRBV18 and TRBJ2-2; possibly TRBD1 for D (5 bases). Germline V gene lookup returns CDR1 KGHSH and CDR2 LQKENI. V was trimmed by 3 bases and J by 3 bases, leaving 5 bases between them. The CDR3 sequence is 13 residues long. CDR3 nucleotide sequence: TGTGCCAGCTCACCCAGGGACACCGGGGAGCTGTTTTTT. Its protein product is CASSPRDTGELFF.

This clone was detected a few times. The chain employs TRBV4-2 and TRBJ2-1, with 7 bases fitting TRBD2. The CDR3 consists of 17 residues. The junction had 12 bases not matched to a gene; V was cut back by 0 bases and J by 7 bases. Germline loops: CDR1 LGHNA, CDR2 YNFKEQ. Here the CDR3 DNA reads TGTGCCAGCAGCCAAGATCGTAGCGGGTGGTGGGGGAATGAGCAGTTCTTC. This codes for CASSQDRSGWWGNEQFF.

The V call is TRBV18, the J call TRBJ1-1, with D perhaps TRBD1 (5 bases). Germline assignment: CDR1 KGHSH and CDR2 LQKENI. The germline V and J ends were trimmed by 3 bases and 1 base, with 12 bases remaining between them. The CDR3 runs 15 residues. This CDR3 reads CASSPGEAANTEAFF. The CDR3, as DNA: TGTGCCAGCTCACCGGGGGAGGCGGCGAACACTGAAGCTTTCTTT.

This clone has just a few counts. The J gene is TRBJ2-1, the V gene TRBV5-1; maybe TRBD2 (5 bases). The CDR3 has 15 residues. From germline, CDR1 is SGHRS and CDR2 YFSETQ. The V end was cut by 4 bases, the J end by 7 bases, with 18 bases between. CDR3 nucleotides: TGCGCCAGCAGCCCCCGTTTGGGCGGGCGGAATGAGCAGTTCTTC. It encodes CASSPRLGGRNEQFF.

The rearrangement joins TRBV19 to TRBJ2-3, with TRBD2 identical over 14 bases. The germline V gene encodes CDR1 LNHDA and CDR2 SQIVND (reference sequence). The CDR3 runs to 16 residues. Trimming removed 5 bases from V and 1 base from J; junction bases left unmatched: 2. Here the CDR3 DNA reads TGTGCCAGTAGTTCGGGACTAGCGGGAGGCACAGATACGCAGTATTTT. This sequence encodes CASSSGLAGGTDTQYF.

Here the CDR3 reads CASSRQGGNYGYTF. As DNA, the CDR3 is TGTGCCAGCAGCAGACAGGGCGGAAACTATGGCTACACCTTC. V is TRBV27 and J is TRBJ1-2; 7 nucleotides agree with TRBD1. The CDR3 length is 14 residues. V was clipped by 6 bases and J by 2 bases; unmatched bases: 6. From germline, CDR1 is MNHEY and CDR2 SMNVEV (reference sequence).

The chain uses TRBV6-6 and TRBJ2-3, with TRBD2 matching 16 bases. V was pared by 6 bases and J by 1 base, with 1 base of the junction left unmatched. Germline V CDR1 and CDR2: MNHNY, SVGAGI (reference sequence). CDR3 length equals 16 residues. The CDR3 is CASRGTSGRGTDTQYF. CDR3 in DNA: TGTGCCAGCAGGGGGACTAGCGGGAGGGGCACAGATACGCAGTATTTT.

This clone was seen a handful of times. The chain couples TRBV11-1 to TRBJ1-1; D unresolved. This CDR3 comprises 13 residues. Trimming left V 1 base short and J 6 bases short, with 9 bases between. The germline V gene has CDR1 SGHAT and CDR2 FQDESV (reference sequence). The CDR3 reads CASSLVGGPEAFF. CDR3 nucleotides: TGTGCCAGCAGCTTAGTTGGAGGACCTGAAGCTTTCTTT. Full variable domain (outside the CDR3, taken from reference TRBV11-1 and TRBJ1-1): EAEVAQSPRYKITEKSQAVAFWCDPISGHATLYWYRQILGQGPELLVQFQDESVVDDSQLPKDRFSAERLKGVDSTLKIQPAELGDSAMYLCASSLVGGPEAFFGQGTRLTVV.

This clone was seen a handful of times. This sequence joins TRBV7-2 and TRBJ2-4; 9 nucleotides align to TRBD1. The trim removed 5 bases at V and 5 bases at J, leaving 4 bases unmatched. From germline, CDR1 is SGHTA and CDR2 FQGNSA. The CDR3 runs to 14 residues. CDR3 sequence reads: CASSQRTGENIQYF. In DNA, the CDR3 is TGTGCCAGCAGCCAAAGGACAGGGGAAAACATTCAGTACTTC.

The chain recombines TRBV2 with TRBJ2-7; 7 nucleotides line up with TRBD1. V lost 0 bases to trimming and J lost 6 bases; unmatched junction nucleotides: 2. The germline V gene encodes CDR1 SNHLY and CDR2 FYNNEI. CDR3 length: 13 amino acids. The CDR3 is CASSEATGAEQYV. CDR3 sequence (DNA): TGTGCCAGCAGTGAAGCAACAGGGGCCGAGCAGTACGTC.

This clone turned up a few times. J is TRBJ1-5 and V is TRBV30; 7 bases fit TRBD1. Trimming at V came to 8 bases and at J to 4 bases, leaving 5 bases not matched to a gene. Germline V gives CDR1 GTSNPN, CDR2 SVGIG (reference sequence). There are 12 residues in the CDR3. The CDR3 sequence: CAADRENQPQHF. The CDR3 coding sequence is TGTGCCGCTGACAGGGAAAATCAGCCCCAGCATTTT.

This chain connects TRBV28 to TRBJ2-7; 9 nucleotides align to TRBD2. The germline V gene encodes CDR1 MDHEN and CDR2 SYDVKM. The trim removed 6 bases at V and 7 bases at J, leaving 7 bases unmatched. The CDR3 totals 13 residues. In DNA form, the CDR3 reads TGTGCCAGCAGGACCGGACTAGCGAGTGAGCAGTACTTC. This sequence encodes CASRTGLASEQYF.

The gene calls are TRBV7-2 and TRBJ2-1, with TRBD2 identical over 12 bases. This CDR3 is built from 15 residues. V trimming: 5 bases; J trimming: 6 bases; junction bases outside the gene matches: 5. The V gene's germline CDR1 is SGHTA and CDR2 FQGNSA. DNA of the CDR3: TGTGCCAGCAGCCCTGGACTAGCGGGATTCAATGAGCAGTTCTTC. Amino acids: CASSPGLAGFNEQFF.

The chain carries TRBV11-2 and TRBJ2-1; perhaps TRBD2 as D (5 bases). The germline gives CDR1 SGHAT, CDR2 FQNNGV. The ends were cut back, 4 bases at V and 9 bases at J, with 13 bases in the middle. This CDR3 has 13 amino acids. The DNA of the CDR3 is TGTGCCAGCAGCTCCTCTATGGGGAGTGAGCAGTTCTTC. This gives the protein CASSSSMGSEQFF. The variable domain in full, with the rest retrieved from reference TRBV11-2 and TRBJ2-1, is EAGVAQSPRYKIIEKRQSVAFWCNPISGHATLYWYQQILGQGPKLLIQFQNNGVVDDSQLPKDRFSAERLKGVDSTLKIQPAKLEDSAVYLCASSSSMGSEQFFGPGTRLTVL.

J is TRBJ1-1 and V is TRBV18; D may be TRBD1 (5 bases). V was cut by 3 bases and J by 4 bases, with 6 bases left in between. The CDR3 runs to 12 residues. The germline V gene encodes CDR1 KGHSH and CDR2 LQKENI. The CDR3 loop reads CASSPTGTEAFF. Here the CDR3 DNA reads TGTGCCAGCTCACCTACAGGCACTGAAGCTTTCTTT.

This clone appeared a few times. The genes are TRBV7-6 and TRBJ1-2, with D possibly TRBD1 on 5 matching bases. This CDR3 comprises 16 residues. V shed 4 bases and J shed 2 bases, with 17 bases lying between them. Germline assignment: CDR1 SGHVS and CDR2 FNYEAQ. CDR3 region: CASSSLGGGVNYGYTF. The CDR3 DNA reads as TGTGCCAGCAGCTCCCTAGGCGGGGGGGTCAACTATGGCTACACCTTC.

This clone has only a few counts. The rearrangement joins TRBV5-6 to TRBJ2-1; D might be TRBD2 (5 bases). Germline values: CDR1 SGHDT, CDR2 YYEEEE. The ends were cut back, 2 bases at V and 5 bases at J, with 11 bases in the middle. The CDR3 extends over 14 amino acids. The CDR3 nucleotides are TGTGCCAGCAGCTTCGGAGCGGCCAACAATGAGCAGTTCTTC. It is translated as CASSFGAANNEQFF.

This clone was observed a handful of times. The V call is TRBV5-6, the J call TRBJ1-2; maybe TRBD1 (6 bases). The CDR3 covers 14 residues. V shed 0 bases and J shed 8 bases, with 14 bases lying between them. Germline V gene data show CDR1 as SGHDT and CDR2 as YYEEEE. In DNA form, the CDR3 reads TGTGCCAGCAGCTTGGTCGGGCAGGGGAGCGGCTACACCTTC. Translated, it gives CASSLVGQGSGYTF.

Of note for this clone: The conserved final phenylalanine or tryptophan is absent from the CDR3, which likely points to a read error. The chain joins TRBV29-1 to TRBJ1-1, with D perhaps matching TRBD1 (6 bases). Trimming took off 1 base at V and 1 base at J, with 10 bases between the two ends. CDR3 length: 14 residues. Germline loops: CDR1 SQVTM, CDR2 ANQGSEA. Here the CDR3 reads CSVEVVQGNTEAFS. The CDR3 DNA sequence: TGCAGCGTTGAAGTAGTACAGGGGAACACTGAAGCTTTCTCT.

This clone was counted a few times. The rearrangement joins TRBV7-9 to TRBJ2-5; 13 bases are shared with TRBD2. This CDR3 spans 17 amino acids. V was clipped by 5 bases and J by 5 bases; unmatched bases: 11. Looked up from germline, CDR1 is SEHNR and CDR2 is FQNEAQ (reference sequence). The CDR3 bases are TGTGCCAGCAGCCCGCAGTTTTTGACTAGCGGGAGGGAGACCCAGTACTTC. It encodes CASSPQFLTSGRETQYF.

The CDR3 DNA follows: TGTGCCAGCAGATCACCGGGACAGGGCGTAGCAGATACGCAGTATTTT. Translating it yields CASRSPGQGVADTQYF. This chain connects TRBV28 to TRBJ2-3, with TRBD1 matching 9 bases. Germline assignment: CDR1 MDHEN and CDR2 SYDVKM. Trimming cost V 6 bases and J 4 bases; bases outside gene matches: 11. This CDR3 comprises 16 residues. Looking up the rest from reference TRBV28 and TRBJ2-3 gives the full variable domain: DVKVTQSSRYLVKRTGEKVFLECVQDMDHENMFWYRQDPGLGLRLIYFSYDVKMKEKGDIPEGYSVSREKKERFSLILESASTNQTSMYLCASRSPGQGVADTQYFGPGTRLTVL.

This chain links TRBV28 with TRBJ2-7; D is uncertain. Trimming removed 5 bases from V and 3 bases from J, with 8 bases in between. Germline V gene lookup returns CDR1 MDHEN and CDR2 SYDVKM. The CDR3 has 12 amino acids. The CDR3 loop reads CASSPVRYEQYF. The DNA of the CDR3 is TGTGCCAGCAGTCCTGTCCGCTACGAGCAGTACTTC.

This clone has more than one count but fewer than ten. The V and J genes are TRBV29-1 and TRBJ2-3; 8 bases line up with TRBD2. Germline assignment: CDR1 SQVTM and CDR2 ANQGSEA. The CDR3 loop spans 13 amino acids. Losses at the gene ends were 3 bases for V and 6 bases for J; bases not matched to a gene: 5. CDR3 sequence: CSVDKGGRDTQYF. The CDR3 DNA reads TGCAGCGTTGATAAGGGCGGGAGGGATACGCAGTATTTT.

This clone has more than one count but fewer than ten. The chain carries TRBV29-1 and TRBJ1-2; 8 nucleotides agree with TRBD1. CDR1 SQVTM and CDR2 ANQGSEA come from the germline V gene. This CDR3 has 11 residues. V was clipped by 6 bases and J by 8 bases; unmatched bases: 5. This CDR3 is CSVQGAGGYTF. The CDR3 nucleotides read TGCAGCGTCCAGGGGGCAGGGGGCTACACCTTC. The whole variable domain, remainder taken from reference TRBV29-1 and TRBJ1-2, is SAVISQKPSRDICQRGTSLTIQCQVDSQVTMMFWYRQQPGQSLTLIATANQGSEATYESGFVIDKFPISRPNLTFSTLTVSNMSPEDSSIYLCSVQGAGGYTFGSGTRLTVV.

The J gene is TRBJ2-1, the V gene TRBV30; 8 bases map to TRBD1. This CDR3 region has 17 residues. V dropped 3 bases and J dropped 0; count of bases not matched to a gene: 10. CDR1 and CDR2 from the germline V gene are GTSNPN and SVGIG (reference sequence). The CDR3 loop is CAWRPRGLSSSYNEQFF. In nucleotides, the CDR3 is TGTGCCTGGAGGCCCAGGGGGCTGTCGAGCTCCTACAATGAGCAGTTCTTC.

In its sample, this clone was seen a few times. The chain is built from TRBV7-3 and TRBJ2-1, with 9 bases matching TRBD2. The trim removed 7 bases at V and 7 bases at J, leaving 11 bases unmatched. The V gene's germline CDR1 is SGHTA and CDR2 FQGTGA. The CDR3 consists of 15 residues. The CDR3: CASTHGAGGGNEQFF. The CDR3 DNA reads TGTGCCAGCACCCACGGGGCGGGAGGGGGGAATGAGCAGTTCTTC.